These 15 T cell receptor beta chains came from one sample sequenced in a study of T cell clonality in common variable immunodeficiency. No antigen has been assigned to these receptors. Findings and limits, study-wide: Reportedly, TCR beta sequences from common variable immunodeficiency showed fewer deletions and N-nucleotide insertions.

Assay: immunoSEQ multiplex PCR; the TCRdb copy retains only in-frame clones and omits some. This set yields 40,000 or so clones and no singletons; the top ten hold roughly 6%. Material for sequencing was peripheral blood mononuclear cells. The receptors derive from a human donor with common variable immunodeficiency.

This clone was counted at least ten times. The CDR3 loop reads CSALFGGTYEQYF. The CDR3 DNA, read in part, is TGCAGTGCTCTCTTCGGCGGGACCTACGAG. This chain links TRBV20-1 with TRBJ2-7; tentative D call: TRBD2 (6 bases). The read falls 3 residues short of the CDR3 end, and the missing part is taken from the germline J gene. V was shortened by 5 bases and J by 2 bases, with 13 bases between the two germline ends. Germline V gene data show CDR1 as DFQATT and CDR2 as SNEGSKA (reference sequence). The CDR3 extends over 13 amino acids.

This clone occurred many times. The read terminates 3 residues before the CDR3 end, so the remaining end is supplied by the germline J gene. This rearrangement joins TRBV20-1 to TRBJ2-5; D might be TRBD2 (5 bases). CDR1 and CDR2 from the germline V gene are DFQATT and SNEGSKA (reference sequence). This CDR3 spans 13 amino acids. Trimming removed 6 bases from V and 5 bases from J, with 16 bases in between. CDR3 in amino acids: CSAKTHQRETQYF. The sequenced part of the CDR3 DNA is TGCAGTGCCAAGACGCATCAGCGGGAGACC.

This clone has only a few counts. The CDR3 extends 3 residues past the end of the read, so its final part is completed from the germline J gene. The chain couples TRBV2 to TRBJ1-5, with D possibly TRBD1 on 5 matching bases. Looked up from germline, CDR1 is SNHLY and CDR2 is FYNNEI. CDR3 length: 14 amino acids. Between the trimmed V and J ends, which lost 3 bases and 2 bases, there was a span of 8 bases. CDR3 DNA, as far as it was read: TGTGCCAGCAGTGACAGGGTGGGCAATCAGCCC. The encoded protein is CASSDRVGNQP. The full CDR3 reads CASSDRVGNQPQHF.

This clone was recorded many times. Read data end 3 residues before the CDR3 end; the end is taken from the germline J gene. The chain is built from TRBV18 and TRBJ1-1; the D is unclear. CDR3 length equals 15 residues. V was shortened by 0 bases and J by 1 base, with 9 bases between the two germline ends. Germline V lookup: CDR1 KGHSH, CDR2 LQKENI. The CDR3 bases that were read are TGTGCCAGCTCACCACCTCGGGGTGGGAACACTGAA. This gives the protein CASSPPRGGNTE. The entire CDR3 is CASSPPRGGNTEAFF.

On this clone itself: The read gets to within 3 residues of the CDR3 end, and the germline J gene fills in the rest. The rearrangement uses TRBV6-1 and TRBJ1-2, with 7 bases lining up with TRBD1. The V gene's germline CDR1 is MNHNS and CDR2 SASEGT. CDR3 length: 18 amino acids. After removal of 2 bases from V and 5 bases from J, the junction contained 17 bases not matched to a gene. The sequenced CDR3 bases are TGTGCCAGCAGTGAACACAGGGGACACCAGCCGGGGTGGTATGGC. Its protein product is CASSEHRGHQPGWYG. The entire CDR3 sequence reads CASSEHRGHQPGWYGYTF.

A note on this clone: The CDR3 is cut off 3 residues early in the read; its end comes from the germline J gene. The V and J genes are TRBV20-1 and TRBJ1-2, with 9 bases that match TRBD1. Trimming at V came to 4 bases and at J to 2 bases, leaving 8 bases not matched to a gene. The CDR3 is 15 amino acids. Germline CDR1 is DFQATT and CDR2 is SNEGSKA (reference sequence). The CDR3 reads CSANKQGAQNYGYTF. The CDR3 bases that were read are TGCAGTGCTAATAAACAGGGGGCTCAGAACTATGGC.

This clone was seen only a few times. The observed sequence ends 3 residues before the CDR3 terminus, with the missing tail filled in from the germline J gene. The chain uses TRBV11-2 and TRBJ2-1, with 8 positions matching TRBD2. Trimming cost V 5 bases and J 4 bases; bases outside gene matches: 1. Germline V lookup: CDR1 SGHAT, CDR2 FQNNGV. The CDR3 covers 13 residues. This chain's CDR3 is CASSRGGYNEQFF. The part of the CDR3 DNA that was read is TGTGCCAGCAGCCGGGGGGGGTACAATGAG.

This clone was found many times. The read terminates 3 residues ahead of where the CDR3 ends, so the germline J gene completes it. The chain employs TRBV29-1 and TRBJ2-2; 9 bases map to TRBD1. The germline V gene has CDR1 SQVTM and CDR2 ANQGSEA. With V trimmed by 7 bases and J by 6 bases, 3 bases remained unmatched. This CDR3 contains 12 residues. The CDR3 region is CSATGGPGELFF. The covered CDR3 bases are TGCAGCGCGACAGGGGGGCCCGGGGAG.

At least ten counts were recorded for this clone. The CDR3 goes on 3 residues after the read ends, and that part is filled in from the germline J gene. This chain links TRBV2 with TRBJ2-1; 8 bases agree with TRBD1. Losses at the gene ends were 9 bases for V and 9 bases for J; bases not matched to a gene: 13. The length of the CDR3 is 14 residues. The germline V gene has CDR1 SNHLY and CDR2 FYNNEI. The CDR3 is CASRGQGAFGEQFF. The part of the CDR3 DNA that was read is TGTGCCAGTAGAGGGCAGGGGGCGTTTGGTGAG.

This clone has more than one count but fewer than ten. The observed sequence ends 3 residues before the CDR3 terminus, with the missing tail filled in from the germline J gene. The genes are TRBV19 and TRBJ1-4; TRBD1 agrees at 11 bases. CDR1 and CDR2 from the germline V gene are LNHDA and SQIVND (reference sequence). The CDR3 consists of 17 residues. J gave up 3 bases and V 4 bases, and 7 bases lay outside the gene matches. Incomplete CDR3 DNA: TGTGCCAGTAGTACCCGGACAGGGGGCGAGGCTAATGAAAAA. The encoded protein is CASSTRTGGEANEK. The CDR3 in full is CASSTRTGGEANEKLFF.

In this sample, this clone turned up a few times. Read sequence stops 3 residues before the CDR3 end, and the germline J gene provides the missing end. The rearrangement uses TRBV7-8 and TRBJ2-3; D unclear. Trimming took 3 bases from V and 5 from J, leaving 6 bases between them. CDR3 length equals 12 residues. CDR1 is SGHVS and CDR2 is FQNEAQ in the germline V gene. Incomplete CDR3 DNA: TGTGCCAGCAGCTTCGAGCAAGATACG. Translated, it gives CASSFEQDT. The complete CDR3 protein is CASSFEQDTQYF.

Notes on this clone: The CDR3 end is not reached by the read, which stops 3 residues before it; the germline J gene fills it in. V gene TRBV7-6 combines with J gene TRBJ2-2; the D is unclear. Germline V lookup: CDR1 SGHVS, CDR2 FNYEAQ. The CDR3 totals 12 residues. The V and J ends lost 7 bases and 6 bases respectively, with 9 bases between them. The sequenced CDR3 bases are TGTGCCAGCACCCGAAGCTCCGGGGAG. Translation gives CASTRSSGE. The whole CDR3 region reads CASTRSSGELFF.

Ten or more counts support this clone. Read coverage stops 3 residues before the CDR3 terminus; the germline J gene supplies the remainder. The gene calls are TRBV5-1 and TRBJ2-7; TRBD1 agrees at 8 bases. The CDR3 runs to 14 residues. CDR1 is SGHRS and CDR2 is YFSETQ in the germline V gene. The V gene end was trimmed by 0 bases and the J gene end by 3 bases; junction bases not matched to a gene: 2. CDR3 loop: CASSLDGQGYEQYF. Partial CDR3 DNA: TGCGCCAGCAGCTTGGACGGACAGGGCTACGAG. Supplemented by reference TRBV5-1 and TRBJ2-7, the full variable domain reads KAGVTQTPRYLIKTRGQQVTLSCSPISGHRSVSWYQQTPGQGLQFLFEYFSETQRNKGNFPGRFSGRQFSNSRSEMNVSTLELGDSALYLCASSLDGQGYEQYFGPGTRLTVT.

The sample holds many counts of this clone. The CDR3 goes on 3 residues after the read ends, and that part is filled in from the germline J gene. The chain carries TRBV20-1 and TRBJ2-2; 7 positions match TRBD2. In germline, CDR1 is DFQATT, CDR2 SNEGSKA (reference sequence). V lost 3 bases to trimming and J lost 4 bases; unmatched junction nucleotides: 8. The CDR3 runs to 15 residues. CDR3 DNA (partial): TGCAGTGCTAGGGGGGGGTGGCCGGGCACCGGGGAG. Translation gives CSARGGWPGTGE. The whole CDR3 is CSARGGWPGTGELFF.

A remark on this clone: The read falls 3 residues short of the CDR3 end, and the missing part is taken from the germline J gene. The chain employs TRBV20-1 and TRBJ2-5; 9 bases line up with TRBD2. The germline CDR1 and CDR2 sequences are DFQATT and SNEGSKA (reference sequence). Trimming at V came to 5 bases and at J to 5 bases, leaving 6 bases not matched to a gene. The CDR3 contains 13 residues. CDR3 DNA (partial): TGCAGTGCTTGGGTAGCGGGAGTCGAGACC. Encoded protein: CSAWVAGVET. From start to end, the CDR3 is CSAWVAGVETQYF.